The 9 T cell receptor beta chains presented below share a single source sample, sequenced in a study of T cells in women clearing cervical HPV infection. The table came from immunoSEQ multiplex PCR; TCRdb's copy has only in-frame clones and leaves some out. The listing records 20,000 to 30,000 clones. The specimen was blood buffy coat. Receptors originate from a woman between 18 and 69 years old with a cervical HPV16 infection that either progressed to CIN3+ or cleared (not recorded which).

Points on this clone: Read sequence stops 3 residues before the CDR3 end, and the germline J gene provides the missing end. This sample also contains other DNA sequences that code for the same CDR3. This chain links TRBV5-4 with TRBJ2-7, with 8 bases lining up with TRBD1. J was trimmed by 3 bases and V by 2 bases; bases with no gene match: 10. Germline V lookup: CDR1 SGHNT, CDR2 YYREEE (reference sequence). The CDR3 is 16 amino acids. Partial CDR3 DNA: TGTGCCAGCAGCTTTGGACAGGGCCATACTCTCTACGAG. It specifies CASSFGQGHTLYE. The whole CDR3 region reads CASSFGQGHTLYEQYF.

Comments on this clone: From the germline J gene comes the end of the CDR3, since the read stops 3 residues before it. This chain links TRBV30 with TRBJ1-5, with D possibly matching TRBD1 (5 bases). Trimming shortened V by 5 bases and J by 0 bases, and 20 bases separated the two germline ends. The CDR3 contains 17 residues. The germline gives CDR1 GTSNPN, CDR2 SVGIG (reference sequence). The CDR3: CAWGKSRVGYSNQPQHF. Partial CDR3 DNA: TGTGCCTGGGGCAAAAGCAGGGTCGGTTATAGCAATCAGCCC.

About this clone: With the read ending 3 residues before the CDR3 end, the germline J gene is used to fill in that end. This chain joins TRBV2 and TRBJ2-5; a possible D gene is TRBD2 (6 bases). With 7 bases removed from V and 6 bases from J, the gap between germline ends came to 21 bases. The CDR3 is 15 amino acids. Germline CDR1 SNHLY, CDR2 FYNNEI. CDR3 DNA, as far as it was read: TGTGCCAGCAAATCATCTTGGGACTCTTCGAAGACC. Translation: CASKSSWDSSKT. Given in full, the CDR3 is CASKSSWDSSKTQYF.

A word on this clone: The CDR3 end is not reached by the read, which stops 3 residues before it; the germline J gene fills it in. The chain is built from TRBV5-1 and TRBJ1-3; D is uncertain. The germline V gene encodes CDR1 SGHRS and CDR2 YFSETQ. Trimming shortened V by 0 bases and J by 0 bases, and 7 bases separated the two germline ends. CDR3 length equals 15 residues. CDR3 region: CASSLEPGSGNTIYF. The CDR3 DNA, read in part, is TGCGCCAGCAGCTTGGAGCCGGGCTCTGGAAACACC.

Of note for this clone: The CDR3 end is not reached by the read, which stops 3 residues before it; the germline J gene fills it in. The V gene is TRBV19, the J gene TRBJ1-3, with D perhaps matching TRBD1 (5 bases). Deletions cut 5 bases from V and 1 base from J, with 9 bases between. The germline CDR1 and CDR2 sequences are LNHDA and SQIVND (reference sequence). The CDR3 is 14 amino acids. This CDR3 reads CASSQGVSGNTIYF. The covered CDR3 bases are TGTGCCAGTAGTCAAGGGGTGTCTGGAAACACC.

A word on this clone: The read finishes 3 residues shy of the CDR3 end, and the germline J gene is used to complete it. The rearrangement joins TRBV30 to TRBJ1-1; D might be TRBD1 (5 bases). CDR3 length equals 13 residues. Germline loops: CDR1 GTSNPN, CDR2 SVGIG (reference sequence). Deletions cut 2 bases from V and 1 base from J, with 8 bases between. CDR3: CAWSWGSNTEAFF. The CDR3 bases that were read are TGTGCCTGGAGTTGGGGCTCGAACACTGAA.

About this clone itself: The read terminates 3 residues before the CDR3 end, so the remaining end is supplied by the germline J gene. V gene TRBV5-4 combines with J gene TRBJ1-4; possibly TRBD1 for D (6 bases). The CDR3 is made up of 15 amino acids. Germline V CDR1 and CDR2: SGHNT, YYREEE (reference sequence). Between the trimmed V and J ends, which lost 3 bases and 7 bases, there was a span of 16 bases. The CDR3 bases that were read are TGTGCCAGCAGCTCGCAGGGGTTGGCGGCTGAAAAA. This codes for CASSSQGLAAEK. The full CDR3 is CASSSQGLAAEKLFF.

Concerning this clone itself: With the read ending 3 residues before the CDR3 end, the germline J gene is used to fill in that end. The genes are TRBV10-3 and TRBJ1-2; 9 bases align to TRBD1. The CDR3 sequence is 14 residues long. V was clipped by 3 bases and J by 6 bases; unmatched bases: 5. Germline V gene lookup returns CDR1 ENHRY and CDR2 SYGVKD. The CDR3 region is CAISDPGQGHGYTF. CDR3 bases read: TGTGCCATCAGTGATCCGGGACAGGGACATGGC.

Partial CDR3 DNA: TGTGCCTCCTACAGGGGTGGACCGACCACTAACTATGGC. Protein product: CASYRGGPTTNYG. The complete CDR3 protein is CASYRGGPTTNYGYTF. This sequence joins TRBV19 and TRBJ1-2; TRBD1 matches at 7 bases. The CDR3 end is not reached by the read, which stops 3 residues before it; the germline J gene fills it in. The CDR3 runs 16 residues. Germline V CDR1 and CDR2: LNHDA, SQIVND (reference sequence). With 11 bases clipped from V and 0 bases from J, the junction kept 15 bases outside the gene matches.